This T cell receptor beta chain stems from a study of blood T cells in healthy people across ages. General study results and limits: Strong correlation was found linking TCR beta diversity to naive T cell percentage.

Alongside a J-beta primer mix, a sample-barcoded 5' primer served in a second PCR lasting roughly 6 to 12 cycles. Through a template-switch adaptor with 12 random nucleotides, each cDNA molecule received a tag. TCRdb reprocessed the 5' RACE reads via MiXCR and lists one record per CDR3 protein. The table shows 1,500,000 or so distinct CDR3 sequences, with around 55% occurring only once. Germline CDR1 SGHRS, CDR2 YFSETQ. The CDR3 is made up of 18 amino acids. Trimming cost V 3 bases and J 1 base; bases outside gene matches: 9. Concerning this clonotype itself: Its specificity is unknown.

The genes are TRBV5-1 and TRBJ2-2; 10 nucleotides match TRBD2. The sequencing input was blood. The clonotype comes from a young man in good health. DNA of the CDR3: TGCGCCAGCAGCTCCTCTCTAGCGGGGGCCTTGAACACCGGGGAGCTGTTTTTT. It translates to CASSSSLAGALNTGELFF.